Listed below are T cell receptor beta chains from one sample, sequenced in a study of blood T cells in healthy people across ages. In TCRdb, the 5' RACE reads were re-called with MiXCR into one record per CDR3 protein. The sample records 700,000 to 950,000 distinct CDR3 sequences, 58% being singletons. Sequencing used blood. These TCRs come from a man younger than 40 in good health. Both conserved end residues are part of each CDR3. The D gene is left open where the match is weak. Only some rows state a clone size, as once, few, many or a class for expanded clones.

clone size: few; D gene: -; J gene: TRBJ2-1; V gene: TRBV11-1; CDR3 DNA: TGTGCCAGCAGCCCATACGAGGTTTACAATGAGCAGTTCTTC; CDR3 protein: CASSPYEVYNEQFF
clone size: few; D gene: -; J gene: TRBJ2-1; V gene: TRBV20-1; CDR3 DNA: TGCAGTGCTCGACCAGGGACCTCCTACAATGAGCAGTTCTTC; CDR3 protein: CSARPGTSYNEQFF
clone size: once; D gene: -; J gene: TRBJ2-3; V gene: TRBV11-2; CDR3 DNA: TGTGCCAGCAGCCAAGTGGTTAGAGATACGCAGTATTTT; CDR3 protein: CASSQVVRDTQYF
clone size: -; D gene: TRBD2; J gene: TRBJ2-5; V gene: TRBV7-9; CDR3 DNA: TGTGCCAGCAGCCCCCCGGGACTAGCGTTAGGATTTGGAGAGACCCAGTACTTC; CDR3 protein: CASSPPGLALGFGETQYF
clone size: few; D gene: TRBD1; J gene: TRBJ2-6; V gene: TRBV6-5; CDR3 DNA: TGTGCCAGCAGTTTCTTGACAGGGGGCGCGTCTGGGGCCAACGTCCTGACTTTC; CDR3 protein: CASSFLTGGASGANVLTF
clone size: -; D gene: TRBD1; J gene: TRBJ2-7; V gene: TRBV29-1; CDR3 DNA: TGCAGCGTGGGGACAGGGGGCGAGCAGTACTTC; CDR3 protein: CSVGTGGEQYF
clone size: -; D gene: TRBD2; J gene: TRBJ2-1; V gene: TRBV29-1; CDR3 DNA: TGCAGCGTTGTTGCTAGCGGGAGGCACAGTGAGCAGTTCTTC; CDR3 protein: CSVVASGRHSEQFF
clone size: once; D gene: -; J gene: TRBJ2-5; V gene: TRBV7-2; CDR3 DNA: TGTGCCAGCAGCCCTAGGGGCCAACATATTGGGGAGACCCAGTACTTC; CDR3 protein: CASSPRGQHIGETQYF
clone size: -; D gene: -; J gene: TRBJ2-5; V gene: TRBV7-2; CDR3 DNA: TGTGCCAGCAGCTTAGACGGGGGAGAGACCCAGTACTTC; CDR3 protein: CASSLDGGETQYF
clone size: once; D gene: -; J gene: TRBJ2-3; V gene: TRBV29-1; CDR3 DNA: TGCAGCGTCTTTGGCGTCACAGATACGCAGTATTTT; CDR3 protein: CSVFGVTDTQYF
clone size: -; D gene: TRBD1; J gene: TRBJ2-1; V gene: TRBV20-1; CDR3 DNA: TGCAGTGCTAGAGATCAGGGACAGCTGTACTACAATGAGCAGTTCTTC; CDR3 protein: CSARDQGQLYYNEQFF
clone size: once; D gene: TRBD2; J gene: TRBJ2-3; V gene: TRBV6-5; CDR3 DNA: TGTGCCAGCAGATCGAGCGGGAGTTCAGATACGCAGTATTTT; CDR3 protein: CASRSSGSSDTQYF
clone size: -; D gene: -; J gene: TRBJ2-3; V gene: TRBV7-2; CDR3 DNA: TGTGCCAGCGGCATTGGGTACACAGATACGCAGTATTTT; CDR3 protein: CASGIGYTDTQYF
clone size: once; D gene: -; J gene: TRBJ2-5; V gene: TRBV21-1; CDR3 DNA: TGTGCCAGCAGCGAAGCGAGACGTAACCAAGAGACCCAGTACTTC; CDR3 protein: CASSEARRNQETQYF
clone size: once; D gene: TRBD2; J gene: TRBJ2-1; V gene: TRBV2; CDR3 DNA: TGTGCCAGCAAGGTGAGGGGACTAGTCGTCTCTGAGCAGTTCTTC; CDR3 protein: CASKVRGLVVSEQFF
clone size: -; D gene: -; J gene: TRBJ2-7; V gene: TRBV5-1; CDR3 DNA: TGCGCCAGCAGCCCCGACAGTAGCTCCTACGAGCAGTACTTC; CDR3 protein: CASSPDSSSYEQYF
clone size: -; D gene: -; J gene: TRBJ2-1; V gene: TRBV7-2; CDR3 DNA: TGTGCCAGCAGCGTCGTAGGAAGTGAGCAGTTCTTC; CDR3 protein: CASSVVGSEQFF
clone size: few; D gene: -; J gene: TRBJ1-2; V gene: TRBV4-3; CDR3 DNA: TGCGCCAGCAGCCAAGGGGCAGATAACTATGGCTACACCTTC; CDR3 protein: CASSQGADNYGYTF
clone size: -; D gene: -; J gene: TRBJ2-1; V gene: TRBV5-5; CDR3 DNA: TGTGCCAGCAGGGCAACAGGGTTAGATAATGAGCAGTTCTTC; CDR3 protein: CASRATGLDNEQFF
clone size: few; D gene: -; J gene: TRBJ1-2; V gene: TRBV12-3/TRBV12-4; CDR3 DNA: TGTGCCAGCAGCTTAATTGTAAGAAATGGCTACACCTTC; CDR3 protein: CASSLIVRNGYTF
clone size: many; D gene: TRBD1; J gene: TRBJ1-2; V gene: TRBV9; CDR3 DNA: TGTGCCAGCAGCGTAGGAGGGGGCGGTGGCTACACCTTC; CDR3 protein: CASSVGGGGGYTF
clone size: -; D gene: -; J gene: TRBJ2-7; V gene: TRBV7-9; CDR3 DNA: TGTGCCAGCAGCTTGACGGGACGTACCTACGAGCAGTACTTC; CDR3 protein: CASSLTGRTYEQYF
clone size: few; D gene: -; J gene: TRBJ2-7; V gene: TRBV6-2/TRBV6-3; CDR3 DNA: TGTGCCAGCAGTTTCGACTCCATTCGGGAGCAGTACTTC; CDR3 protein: CASSFDSIREQYF
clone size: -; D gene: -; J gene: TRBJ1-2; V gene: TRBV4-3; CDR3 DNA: TGCGCCAGCAGCCAAGAAGGACCTCCCACCAACGCGGGTGGCTACACCTTC; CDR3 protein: CASSQEGPPTNAGGYTF
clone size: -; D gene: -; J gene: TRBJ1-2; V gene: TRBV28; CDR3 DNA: TGTGCCAGCAAGAACAGGGAAGACTATGGCTACACCTTC; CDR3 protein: CASKNREDYGYTF
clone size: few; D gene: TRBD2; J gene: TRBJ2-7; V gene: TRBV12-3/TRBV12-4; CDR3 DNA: TGTGCCAGCAGTTTTGGGGCGGGAGTAGGCGAGCAGTACTTC; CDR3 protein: CASSFGAGVGEQYF
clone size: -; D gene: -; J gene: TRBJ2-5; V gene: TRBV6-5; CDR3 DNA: TGTGCCAGCAGTTACTCGTTGTCTAGACAAGAGACCCAGTACTTC; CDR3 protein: CASSYSLSRQETQYF
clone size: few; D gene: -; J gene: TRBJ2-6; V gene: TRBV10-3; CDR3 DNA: TGTGCCACCCGATCCGATGCAGGTGACAACGTCCTGACTTTC; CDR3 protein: CATRSDAGDNVLTF
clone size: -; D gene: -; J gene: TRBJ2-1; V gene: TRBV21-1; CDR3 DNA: TGTGCCAGCAGCAAGATCGGAAACACTGAGTCCGTTGAGCAGTTCTTC; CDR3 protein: CASSKIGNTESVEQFF
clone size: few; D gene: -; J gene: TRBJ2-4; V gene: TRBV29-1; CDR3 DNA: TGCAGCGTTGATATGGGGGGAAACATTCAGTACTTC; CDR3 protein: CSVDMGGNIQYF
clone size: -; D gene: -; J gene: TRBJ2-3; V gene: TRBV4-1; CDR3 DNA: TGCGCCAGCAGCCAGGGAGCGGGACACCATACGCAGTATTTT; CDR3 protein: CASSQGAGHHTQYF
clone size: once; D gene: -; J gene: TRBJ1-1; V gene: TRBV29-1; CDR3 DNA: TGCAGCGTTGAAATCGGCAAGAGGGGCACTGAAGCTTTCTTT; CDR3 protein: CSVEIGKRGTEAFF
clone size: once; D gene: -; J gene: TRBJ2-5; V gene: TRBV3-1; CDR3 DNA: TGTGCCAGCAGCCAAACCGGGTACCAAGAGACCCAGTACTTC; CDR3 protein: CASSQTGYQETQYF
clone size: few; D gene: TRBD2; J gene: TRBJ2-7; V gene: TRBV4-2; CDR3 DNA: TGTGCCAGCAGCCAGGGAACTAGCGGGAGAACCTACGAGCAGTACTTC; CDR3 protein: CASSQGTSGRTYEQYF
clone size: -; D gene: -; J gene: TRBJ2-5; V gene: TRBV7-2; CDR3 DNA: TGTGCCAGCAGCTCACGGGGTTATTATGAGACCCAGTACTTC; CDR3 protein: CASSSRGYYETQYF
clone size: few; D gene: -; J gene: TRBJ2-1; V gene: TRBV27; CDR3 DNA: TGTGCCAGCAGTTGGGACTTTCCGTACAATGAGCAGTTCTTC; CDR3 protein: CASSWDFPYNEQFF
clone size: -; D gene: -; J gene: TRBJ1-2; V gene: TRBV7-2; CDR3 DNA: TGTGCCAGCAGCTTAGGGGCAGGGATCTATGGCTACACCTTC; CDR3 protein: CASSLGAGIYGYTF